These T cell receptor beta chains were read from a single sample in a study of resident and recirculating memory T cells in vitiligo. TCRdb's table, derived via immunoSEQ multiplex PCR, lists solely in-frame clones and lacks some. The sample comprises 75,000 to 95,000 clones, around 92% of which are singletons, and 5% rests with the top ten. Sequenced input: blood. Receptor source: a male donor with vitiligo. Both conserved end residues are part of each CDR3.

J,V,CDR3
TRBJ2-5,TRBV27,CASSLRARQGRETQYF
TRBJ1-5,TRBV19,CASSPQGGNQPQHF
TRBJ1-1,TRBV18,CASSPLTGNTEAFF
TRBJ2-7,TRBV27,CASSLQGARGSGEQYF
TRBJ2-1,TRBV30,CAWSRGGTGTPKTKFF
TRBJ1-1,TRBV7-9,CASSPDSQRVFTEAFF
TRBJ2-3,TRBV5-1,CASSLDREGLADTQYF
TRBJ1-5,TRBV20-1,CSARDRQPKHF
TRBJ2-5,TRBV18,CASSPGSRQTQYF
TRBJ2-5,TRBV12-2,CASRRDRLAGRKGQETQYF
TRBJ2-7,TRBV19,CASRGMTGTGGLKEYF
TRBJ1-5,TRBV7-9,CASSLPDRRDQPQHF
TRBJ1-2,TRBV27,CASSPPGGEGYTF
NA,TRBV29-1,CSVAPSSYEQYF
TRBJ2-5,TRBV10-3,CAISDPGYQETQYF
TRBJ2-7,TRBV11-2,CASSSWTSGRYEQYF
TRBJ1-5,TRBV7-9,CASSHGGAGHQPQHF
TRBJ1-1,TRBV5-1,CASSPLTGMNTEAFF
TRBJ2-7,TRBV10-3,CAIKGAGQLTYEQYF
TRBJ1-1,TRBV5-1,CASSPPGLGGLKGDRKAFF
TRBJ1-2,TRBV2,CASTPGARDGYTF
TRBJ2-7,TRBV10-1,CASSARDRGSEQYF
TRBJ2-3,TRBV5-1,CASSPLGVQGDTQYF
TRBJ2-1,TRBV4-3,CASSQDGLFYNEQFF
TRBJ2-1,TRBV6-1,CASHSNEQFF
TRBJ2-1,TRBV7-6,CASSHGLAGGLYNEQFF
TRBJ2-5,TRBV28,CASSEIGDETQYF
TRBJ2-7,TRBV5-4,CASSLQGLYEQYF
TRBJ2-7,TRBV28,CASIHSDRVREQYF
TRBJ1-3,TRBV7-9,CASSLAGPRSGNTIYF
TRBJ1-3,TRBV28,CASSFGIIGTGGRRYTIYF
TRBJ1-2,TRBV6-5,CASTLRTGGGGYTF
TRBJ2-7,TRBV29-1,CSVGGRTYEQYF